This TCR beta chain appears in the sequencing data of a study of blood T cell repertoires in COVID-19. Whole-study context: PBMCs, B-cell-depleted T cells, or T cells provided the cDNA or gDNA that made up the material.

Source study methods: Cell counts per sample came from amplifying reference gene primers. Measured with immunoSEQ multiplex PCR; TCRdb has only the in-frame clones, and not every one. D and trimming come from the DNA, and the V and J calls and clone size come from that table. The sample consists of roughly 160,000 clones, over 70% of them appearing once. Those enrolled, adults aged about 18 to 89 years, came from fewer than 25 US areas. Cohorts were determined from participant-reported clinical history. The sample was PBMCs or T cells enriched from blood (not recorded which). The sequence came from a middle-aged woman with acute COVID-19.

The CDR3 nucleotides are TGTGCCAGCAGCCATTGGGGGAGCGGGGGCTCCTACGAGCAGTACTTC. This gives the protein CASSHWGSGGSYEQYF. This chain connects TRBV3-1 (or the pseudogene TRBV3-2) to TRBJ2-7; 8 bases line up with TRBD2. V shed 3 bases and J 0 bases; nucleotides not matched to a gene: 7. The germline gives CDR1 LGHDT, CDR2 YNNKEL (reference sequence). The CDR3 contains 16 residues.